This TCR beta chain was found in a study of T cells in Graves' hyperthyroidism and ophthalmopathy. The sample holds a few counts of this clonotype. If no ophthalmopathy progression occurred within 18 months, Graves' hyperthyroidism was stable. Those with hyperthyroidism were 18 to 65 years old, newly diagnosed, and ill for under 2 months. Diagnosis rested on symptoms, serum thyroxine and TRAb, thyroid ultrasound, and orbital computed tomography. Amplification targeted TCR beta CDR3 regions from RNA transcripts. The HTBI primer set served for first-round RT-PCR of the TCR CDR3. TCRdb reprocessed the multiplex PCR reads with MiXCR, giving one entry per CDR3 protein. Among about 590,000 distinct CDR3 sequences listed, more than 15% were seen once. The V gene end was trimmed by 6 bases and the J gene end by 2 bases; junction bases not matched to a gene: 6. Germline V gene sequence: CDR1 MDHEN, CDR2 SYDVKM. The CDR3 covers 15 residues.

This receptor was obtained from a young woman with Graves' hyperthyroidism. Source material: blood. The chain has TRBV28 and TRBJ2-3; 9 bases line up with TRBD2. CDR3 amino acids: CASSPLAGFTDTQYF. The CDR3 DNA follows: TGTGCCAGCAGCCCTCTAGCGGGATTCACAGATACGCAGTATTTT.